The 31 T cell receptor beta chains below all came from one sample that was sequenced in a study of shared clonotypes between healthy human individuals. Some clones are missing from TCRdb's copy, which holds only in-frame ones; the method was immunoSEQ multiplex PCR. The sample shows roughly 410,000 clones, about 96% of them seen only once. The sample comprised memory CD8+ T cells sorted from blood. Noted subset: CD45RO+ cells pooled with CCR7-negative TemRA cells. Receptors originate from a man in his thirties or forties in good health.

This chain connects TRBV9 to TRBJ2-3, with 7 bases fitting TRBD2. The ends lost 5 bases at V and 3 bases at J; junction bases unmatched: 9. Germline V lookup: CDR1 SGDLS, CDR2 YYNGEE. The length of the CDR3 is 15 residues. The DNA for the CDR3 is TGTGCCAGCAGTTCCCTTGGACTAGTAACAGATACGCAGTATTTT. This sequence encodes CASSSLGLVTDTQYF. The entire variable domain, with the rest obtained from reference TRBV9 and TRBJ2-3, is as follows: DSGVTQTPKHLITATGQRVTLRCSPRSGDLSVYWYQQSLDQGLQFLIQYYNGEERAKGNILERFSAQQFPDLHSELNLSSLELGDSALYFCASSSLGLVTDTQYFGPGTRLTVL.

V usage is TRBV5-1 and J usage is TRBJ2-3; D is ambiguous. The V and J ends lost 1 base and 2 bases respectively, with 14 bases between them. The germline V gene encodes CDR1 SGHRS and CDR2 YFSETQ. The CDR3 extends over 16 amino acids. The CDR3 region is CASSLIPLFNTDTQYF. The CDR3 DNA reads TGCGCCAGCAGCTTGATCCCCCTATTTAACACAGATACGCAGTATTTT.

The CDR3 loop reads CASQGGTSGNYEQYF. CDR3 bases: TGTGCCAGTCAAGGTGGGACTAGCGGAAACTACGAGCAGTACTTC. The V and J genes are TRBV19 and TRBJ2-7; 11 nucleotides agree with TRBD2. The CDR3 covers 15 residues. CDR1 and CDR2 from the germline V gene are LNHDA and SQIVND (reference sequence). J was trimmed by 3 bases and V by 8 bases; bases with no gene match: 9.

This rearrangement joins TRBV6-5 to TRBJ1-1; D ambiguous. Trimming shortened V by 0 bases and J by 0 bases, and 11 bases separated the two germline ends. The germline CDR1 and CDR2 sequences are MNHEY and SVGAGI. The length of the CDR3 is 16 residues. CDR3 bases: TGTGCCAGCAGTTACTCGAATGGGAGAGTGAACACTGAAGCTTTCTTT. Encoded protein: CASSYSNGRVNTEAFF.

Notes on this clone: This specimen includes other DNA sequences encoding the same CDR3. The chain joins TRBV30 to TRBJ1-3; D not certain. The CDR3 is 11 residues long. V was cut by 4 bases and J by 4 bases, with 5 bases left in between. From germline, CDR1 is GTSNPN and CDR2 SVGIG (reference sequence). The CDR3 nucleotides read TGTGCCTGGACAGCCGGAAACACCATATATTTT. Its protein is CAWTAGNTIYF.

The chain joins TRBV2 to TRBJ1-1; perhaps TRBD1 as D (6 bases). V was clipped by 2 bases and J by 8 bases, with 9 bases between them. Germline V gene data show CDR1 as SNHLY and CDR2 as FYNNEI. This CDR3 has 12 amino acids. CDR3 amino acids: CASSETGTEAFF. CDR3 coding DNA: TGTGCCAGCAGTGAAACCGGGACAGAAGCTTTCTTT.

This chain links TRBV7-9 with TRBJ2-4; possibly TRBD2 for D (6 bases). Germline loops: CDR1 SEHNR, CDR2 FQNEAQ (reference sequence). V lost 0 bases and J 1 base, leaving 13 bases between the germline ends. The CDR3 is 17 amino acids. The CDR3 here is CASSLARGGVAKNIQYF. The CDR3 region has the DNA TGTGCCAGCAGCTTAGCGAGGGGCGGGGTCGCCAAAAACATTCAGTACTTC.

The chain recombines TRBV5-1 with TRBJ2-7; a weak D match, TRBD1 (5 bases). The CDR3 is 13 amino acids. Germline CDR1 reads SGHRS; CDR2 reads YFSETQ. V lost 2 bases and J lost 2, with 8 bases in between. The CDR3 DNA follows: TGCGCCAGCAGCTTAGGGGTTCCCTACGAGCAGTACTTC. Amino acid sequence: CASSLGVPYEQYF.

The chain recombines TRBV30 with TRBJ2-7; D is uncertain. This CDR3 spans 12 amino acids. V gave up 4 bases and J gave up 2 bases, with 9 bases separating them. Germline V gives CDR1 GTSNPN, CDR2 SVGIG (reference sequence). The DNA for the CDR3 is TGTGCCTGGACCCGAGGACCCTACGAGCAGTACTTC. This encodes CAWTRGPYEQYF.

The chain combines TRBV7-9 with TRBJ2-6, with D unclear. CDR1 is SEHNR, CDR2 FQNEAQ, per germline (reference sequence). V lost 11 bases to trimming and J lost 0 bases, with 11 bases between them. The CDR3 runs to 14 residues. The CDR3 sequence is CAGTKTSGANVLTF. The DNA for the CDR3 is TGTGCCGGTACTAAAACCTCTGGGGCCAACGTCCTGACTTTC. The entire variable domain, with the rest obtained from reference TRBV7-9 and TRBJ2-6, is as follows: DTGVSQNPRHKITKRGQNVTFRCDPISEHNRLYWYRQTLGQGPEFLTYFQNEAQLEKSRLLSDRFSAERPKGSFSTLEIQRTEQGDSAMYLCAGTKTSGANVLTFGAGSRLTVL.

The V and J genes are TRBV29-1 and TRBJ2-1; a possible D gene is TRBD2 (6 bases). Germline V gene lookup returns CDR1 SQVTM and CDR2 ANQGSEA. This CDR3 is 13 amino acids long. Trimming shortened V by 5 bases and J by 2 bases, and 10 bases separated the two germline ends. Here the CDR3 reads CSVSSGAYNEQFF. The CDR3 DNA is TGCAGCGTTAGTAGCGGAGCCTACAATGAGCAGTTCTTC.

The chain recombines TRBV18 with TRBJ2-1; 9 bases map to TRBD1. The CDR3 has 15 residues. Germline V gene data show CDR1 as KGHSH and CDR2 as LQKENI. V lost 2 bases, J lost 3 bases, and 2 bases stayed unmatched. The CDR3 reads CASSPGTGNYNEQFF. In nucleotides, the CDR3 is TGTGCCAGCTCACCAGGGACAGGGAACTACAATGAGCAGTTCTTC.

CDR3 bases: TGTGCCAGCAGCAAAGCCTTACTGGGACAGAACTTC. This gives the protein CASSKALLGQNF. This chain connects TRBV21-1 to TRBJ2-7; TRBD1, as called in the table, went unchecked against the DNA. TRBV21-1 counts as a pseudogene. There are 12 residues in the CDR3.

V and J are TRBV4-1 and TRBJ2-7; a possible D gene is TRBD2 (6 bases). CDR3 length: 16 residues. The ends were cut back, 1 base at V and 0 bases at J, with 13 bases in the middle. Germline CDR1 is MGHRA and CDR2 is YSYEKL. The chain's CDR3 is CASSQGHLGGSYEQYF. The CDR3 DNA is TGCGCCAGCAGCCAAGGACACCTCGGGGGCTCCTACGAGCAGTACTTC.

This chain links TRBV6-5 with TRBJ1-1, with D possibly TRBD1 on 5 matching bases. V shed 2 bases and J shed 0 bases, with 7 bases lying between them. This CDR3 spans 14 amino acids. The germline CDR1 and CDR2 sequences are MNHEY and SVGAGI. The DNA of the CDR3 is TGTGCCAGCAGTTACAGACAGTTGAACACTGAAGCTTTCTTT. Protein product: CASSYRQLNTEAFF.

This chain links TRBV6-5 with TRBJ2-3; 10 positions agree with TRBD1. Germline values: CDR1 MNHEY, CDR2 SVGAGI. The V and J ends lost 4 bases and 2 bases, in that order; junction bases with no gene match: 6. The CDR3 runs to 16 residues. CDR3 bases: TGTGCCAGCAGTTTGGGACAGGGGACCTACACAGATACGCAGTATTTT. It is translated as CASSLGQGTYTDTQYF.

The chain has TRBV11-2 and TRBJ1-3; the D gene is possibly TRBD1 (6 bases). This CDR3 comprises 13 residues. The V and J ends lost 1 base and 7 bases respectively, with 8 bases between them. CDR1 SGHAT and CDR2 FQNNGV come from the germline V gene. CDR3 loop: CASSLVGGNTIYF. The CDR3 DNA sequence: TGTGCCAGCAGCTTAGTAGGGGGGAACACCATATATTTT.

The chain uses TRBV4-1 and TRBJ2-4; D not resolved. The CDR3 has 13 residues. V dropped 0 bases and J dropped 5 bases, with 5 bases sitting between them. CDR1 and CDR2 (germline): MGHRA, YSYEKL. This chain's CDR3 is CASSQDNENIQYF. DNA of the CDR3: TGCGCCAGCAGCCAAGATAACGAAAACATTCAGTACTTC.

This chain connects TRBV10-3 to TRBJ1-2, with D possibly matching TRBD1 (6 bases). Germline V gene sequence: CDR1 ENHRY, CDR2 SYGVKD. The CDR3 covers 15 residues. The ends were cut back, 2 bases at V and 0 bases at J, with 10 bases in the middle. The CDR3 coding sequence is TGTGCCATCAGTGAGACGGGACACCCTAACTATGGCTACACCTTC. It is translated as CAISETGHPNYGYTF.

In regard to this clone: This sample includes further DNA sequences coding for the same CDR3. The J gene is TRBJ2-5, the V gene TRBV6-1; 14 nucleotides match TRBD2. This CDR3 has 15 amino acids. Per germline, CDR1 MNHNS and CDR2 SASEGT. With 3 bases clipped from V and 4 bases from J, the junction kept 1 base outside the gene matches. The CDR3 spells CASSEGTSGRETQYF. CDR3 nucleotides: TGTGCCAGCAGTGAGGGGACTAGCGGGAGAGAGACCCAGTACTTC.

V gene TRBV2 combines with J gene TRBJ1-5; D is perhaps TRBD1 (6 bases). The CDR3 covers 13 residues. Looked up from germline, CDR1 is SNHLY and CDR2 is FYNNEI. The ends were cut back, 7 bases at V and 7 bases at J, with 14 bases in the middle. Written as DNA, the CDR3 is TGTGCCAGCAAGGGGGAGCAGGGCCAGCCCCAGCATTTT. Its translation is CASKGEQGQPQHF.

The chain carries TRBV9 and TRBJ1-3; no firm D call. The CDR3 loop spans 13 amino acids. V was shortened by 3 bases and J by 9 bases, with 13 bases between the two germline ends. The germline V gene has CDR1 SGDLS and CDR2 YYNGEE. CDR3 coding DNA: TGTGCCAGCAGCGCCCCGGACGGCATCACCATATATTTT. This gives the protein CASSAPDGITIYF. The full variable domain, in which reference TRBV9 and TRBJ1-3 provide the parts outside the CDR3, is DSGVTQTPKHLITATGQRVTLRCSPRSGDLSVYWYQQSLDQGLQFLIQYYNGEERAKGNILERFSAQQFPDLHSELNLSSLELGDSALYFCASSAPDGITIYFGEGSWLTVV.

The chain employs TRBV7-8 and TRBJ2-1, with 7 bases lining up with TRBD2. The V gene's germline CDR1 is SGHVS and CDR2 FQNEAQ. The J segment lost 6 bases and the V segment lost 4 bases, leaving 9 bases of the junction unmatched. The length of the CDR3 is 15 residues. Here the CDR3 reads CASSWEGRTLNEQFF. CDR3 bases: TGTGCCAGCAGCTGGGAGGGCAGGACACTCAATGAGCAGTTCTTC.

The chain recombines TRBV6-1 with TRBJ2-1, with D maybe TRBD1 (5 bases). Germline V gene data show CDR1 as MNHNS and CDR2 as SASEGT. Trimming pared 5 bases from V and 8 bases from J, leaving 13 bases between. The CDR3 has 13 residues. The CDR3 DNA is TGTGCCAGCAGTCCTACAGGTTACGATGAGCAGTTCTTC. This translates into CASSPTGYDEQFF.

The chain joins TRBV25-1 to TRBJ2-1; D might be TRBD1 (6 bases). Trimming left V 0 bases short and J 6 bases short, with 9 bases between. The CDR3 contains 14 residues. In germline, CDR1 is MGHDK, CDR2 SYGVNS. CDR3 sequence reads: CASSEYAGANEQFF. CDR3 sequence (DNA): TGTGCCAGCAGTGAATACGCAGGGGCCAATGAGCAGTTCTTC.

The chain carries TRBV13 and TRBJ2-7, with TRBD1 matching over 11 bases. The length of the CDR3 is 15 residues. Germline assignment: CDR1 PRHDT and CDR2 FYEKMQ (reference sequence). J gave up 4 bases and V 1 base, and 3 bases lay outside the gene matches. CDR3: CASSLAGTGGYEQYF. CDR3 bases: TGTGCCAGCAGCTTAGCCGGGACAGGGGGGTACGAGCAGTACTTC.

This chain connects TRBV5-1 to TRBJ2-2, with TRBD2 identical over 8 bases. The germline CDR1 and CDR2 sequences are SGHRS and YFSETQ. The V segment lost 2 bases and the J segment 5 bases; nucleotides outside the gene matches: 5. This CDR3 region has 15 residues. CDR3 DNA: TGCGCCAGCAGCTTACCGGGGGGGAGAACCGGGGAGCTGTTTTTT. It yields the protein CASSLPGGRTGELFF. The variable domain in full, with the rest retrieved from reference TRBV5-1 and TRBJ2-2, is KAGVTQTPRYLIKTRGQQVTLSCSPISGHRSVSWYQQTPGQGLQFLFEYFSETQRNKGNFPGRFSGRQFSNSRSEMNVSTLELGDSALYLCASSLPGGRTGELFFGEGSRLTVL.

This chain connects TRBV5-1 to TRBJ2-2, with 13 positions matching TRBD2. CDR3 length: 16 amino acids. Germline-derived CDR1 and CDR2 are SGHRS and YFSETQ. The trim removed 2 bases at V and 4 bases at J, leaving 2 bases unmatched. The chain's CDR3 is CASSFTSGGATGELFF. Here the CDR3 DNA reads TGCGCCAGCAGCTTCACTAGCGGGGGGGCCACCGGGGAGCTGTTTTTT.

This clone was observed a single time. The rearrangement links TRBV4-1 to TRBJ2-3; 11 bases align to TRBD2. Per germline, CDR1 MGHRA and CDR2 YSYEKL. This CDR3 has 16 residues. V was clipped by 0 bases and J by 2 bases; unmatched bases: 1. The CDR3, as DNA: TGCGCCAGCAGCCAAGATAGCGGGAGGGCCACAGATACGCAGTATTTT. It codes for CASSQDSGRATDTQYF.

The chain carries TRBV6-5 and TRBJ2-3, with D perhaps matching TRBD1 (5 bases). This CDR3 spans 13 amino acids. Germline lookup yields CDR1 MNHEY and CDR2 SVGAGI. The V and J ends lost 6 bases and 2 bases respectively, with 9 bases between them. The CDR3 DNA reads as TGTGCCAGCAGGACAGCTTTCACAGATACGCAGTATTTT. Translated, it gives CASRTAFTDTQYF.

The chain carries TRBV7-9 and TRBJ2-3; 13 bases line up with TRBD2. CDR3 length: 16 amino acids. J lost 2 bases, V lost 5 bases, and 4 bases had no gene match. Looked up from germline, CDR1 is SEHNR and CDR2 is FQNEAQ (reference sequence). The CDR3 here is CASSPGLAGDTDTQYF. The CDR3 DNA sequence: TGTGCCAGCAGCCCAGGACTAGCGGGGGACACAGATACGCAGTATTTT.